The 10 T cell receptor beta chains reported below all come from one sample, sequenced in a study of blood T cell repertoires in COVID-19. Some clones are missing from TCRdb's copy, which holds only in-frame ones; the method was immunoSEQ multiplex PCR. The data hold 250,000 to 350,000 clones, with 85% to 90% observed a single time. What was sequenced was PBMCs or T cells enriched from blood (not recorded which). The receptors come from a young woman with acute COVID-19.

V gene TRBV10-3 combines with J gene TRBJ2-3; 8 positions agree with TRBD2. The CDR3 length is 14 residues. Trimming cost V 8 bases and J 1 base; bases outside gene matches: 5. Germline V CDR1 and CDR2: ENHRY, SYGVKD. The CDR3 loop is CAIGAGVRTDTQYF. In nucleotides, the CDR3 is TGTGCCATCGGAGCGGGAGTCCGCACAGATACGCAGTATTTT.

V usage is TRBV11-2 and J usage is TRBJ2-1, with 7 bases lining up with TRBD2. Germline values: CDR1 SGHAT, CDR2 FQNNGV. CDR3 length: 16 amino acids. J gave up 0 bases and V 2 bases, and 4 bases lay outside the gene matches. The CDR3 nucleotides read TGTGCCAGCAGCTTACTAACGGGAGGCTCCTACAATGAGCAGTTCTTC. This translates into CASSLLTGGSYNEQFF.

The chain is built from TRBV4-1 and TRBJ2-1; tentative D call: TRBD2 (5 bases). The CDR3 consists of 19 residues. The V gene's germline CDR1 is MGHRA and CDR2 YSYEKL. V lost 0 bases to trimming and J lost 6 bases, with 24 bases between them. CDR3 amino acids: CASSQDRVSGEFWGNEQFF. The DNA of the CDR3 is TGCGCCAGCAGCCAAGATCGGGTGTCTGGGGAGTTTTGGGGCAATGAGCAGTTCTTC.

The chain has TRBV4-1 and TRBJ1-5, with no clear D. The CDR3 sequence is 13 residues long. V was trimmed by 3 bases and J by 9 bases, leaving 12 bases between them. CDR1 is MGHRA, CDR2 YSYEKL, per germline. The CDR3 region is CASSQLISRPQHF. CDR3 bases: TGCGCCAGCAGCCAGCTTATCTCGCGGCCCCAGCATTTT.

The V and J genes are TRBV28 and TRBJ2-4; maybe TRBD2 (6 bases). With 7 bases removed from V and 0 bases from J, the gap between germline ends came to 16 bases. Germline V gene lookup returns CDR1 MDHEN and CDR2 SYDVKM. CDR3 length: 16 amino acids. The CDR3 DNA reads TGTGCCAGCATGGGGGGACGCTTACTAGCCAAAAACATTCAGTACTTC. It yields the protein CASMGGRLLAKNIQYF.

J is TRBJ2-7 and V is TRBV19; TRBD1 aligns across 8 bases. Germline loops: CDR1 LNHDA, CDR2 SQIVND (reference sequence). After removal of 5 bases from V and 0 bases from J, the junction contained 6 bases not matched to a gene. The CDR3 has 15 amino acids. The CDR3 nucleotides read TGTGCCAGTAGTCGCCCGGGACAGGCCTCCTACGAGCAGTACTTC. Encoded protein: CASSRPGQASYEQYF. Combining the CDR3 with reference TRBV19 and TRBJ2-7 gives the whole variable domain DGGITQSPKYLFRKEGQNVTLSCEQNLNHDAMYWYRQDPGQGLRLIYYSQIVNDFQKGDIAEGYSVSREKKESFPLTVTSAQKNPTAFYLCASSRPGQASYEQYFGPGTRLTVT.

This clone has only one observation. The chain has TRBV5-8 and TRBJ1-5; D is undetermined. The CDR3 spans 17 residues. Germline CDR1 reads SGHTS; CDR2 reads YDEGEE. V gave up 4 bases and J gave up 1 base, with 18 bases separating them. CDR3 amino acids: CASSPGLDWASNQPQHF. CDR3 coding DNA: TGTGCCAGCAGCCCCGGGTTGGACTGGGCCAGCAATCAGCCCCAGCATTTT.

This chain links TRBV9 with TRBJ1-5, with 9 bases lining up with TRBD1. The trim removed 4 bases at V and 3 bases at J, leaving 5 bases unmatched. The CDR3 length is 15 residues. CDR1 is SGDLS and CDR2 is YYNGEE in the germline V gene. The CDR3 DNA sequence: TGTGCCAGCAGCCCGGGACAGGGCCTCAATCAGCCCCAGCATTTT. Translating it yields CASSPGQGLNQPQHF.

The chain uses TRBV28 and TRBJ1-4; possible D gene TRBD1, 6 bases. The CDR3 consists of 13 residues. The germline V and J ends were trimmed by 7 bases and 8 bases, with 14 bases remaining between them. Per the germline V gene, CDR1 is MDHEN and CDR2 is SYDVKM. DNA for the CDR3: TGTGCCAGCACGATTGGACAGCCAGAAAAACTGTTTTTT. Encoded protein: CASTIGQPEKLFF.

This clone was seen repeatedly, ten times or more. The chain recombines TRBV10-1 with TRBJ2-1, with D unresolved. Germline-derived CDR1 and CDR2 are WNHNN and SYGVQD (reference sequence). CDR3 length: 16 amino acids. The ends were cut back, 5 bases at V and 0 bases at J, with 14 bases in the middle. The CDR3 loop reads CASSLQRTSSYNEQFF. CDR3 coding DNA: TGCGCCAGCAGTCTCCAGCGAACGAGCTCCTACAATGAGCAGTTCTTC.